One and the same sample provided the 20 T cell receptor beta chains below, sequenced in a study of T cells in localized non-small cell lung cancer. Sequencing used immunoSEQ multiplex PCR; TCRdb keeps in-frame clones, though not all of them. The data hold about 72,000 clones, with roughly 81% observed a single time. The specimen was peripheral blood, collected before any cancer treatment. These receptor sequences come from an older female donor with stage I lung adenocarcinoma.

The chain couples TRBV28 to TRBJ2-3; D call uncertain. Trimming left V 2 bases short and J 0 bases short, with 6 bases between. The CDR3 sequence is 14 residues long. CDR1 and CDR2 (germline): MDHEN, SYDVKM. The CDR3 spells CASSLGGSTDTQYF. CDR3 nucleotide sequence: TGTGCCAGCAGTTTAGGTGGGAGCACAGATACGCAGTATTTT.

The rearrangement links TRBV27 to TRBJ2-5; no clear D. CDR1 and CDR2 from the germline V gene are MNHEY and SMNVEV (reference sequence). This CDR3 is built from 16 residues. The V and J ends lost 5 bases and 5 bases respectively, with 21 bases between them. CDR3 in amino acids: CASSNPGQLAGETQYF. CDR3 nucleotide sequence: TGTGCCAGCAGTAACCCCGGGCAGCTGGCCGGGGAGACCCAGTACTTC.

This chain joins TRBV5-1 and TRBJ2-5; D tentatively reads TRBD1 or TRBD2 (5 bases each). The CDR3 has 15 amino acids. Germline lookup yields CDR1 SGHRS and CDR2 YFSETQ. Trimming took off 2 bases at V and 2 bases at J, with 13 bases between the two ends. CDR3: CASSLSGTSQETQYF. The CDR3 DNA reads TGCGCCAGCAGCTTAAGTGGGACGAGTCAAGAGACCCAGTACTTC. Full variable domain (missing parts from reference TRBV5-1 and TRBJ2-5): KAGVTQTPRYLIKTRGQQVTLSCSPISGHRSVSWYQQTPGQGLQFLFEYFSETQRNKGNFPGRFSGRQFSNSRSEMNVSTLELGDSALYLCASSLSGTSQETQYFGPGTRLLVL.

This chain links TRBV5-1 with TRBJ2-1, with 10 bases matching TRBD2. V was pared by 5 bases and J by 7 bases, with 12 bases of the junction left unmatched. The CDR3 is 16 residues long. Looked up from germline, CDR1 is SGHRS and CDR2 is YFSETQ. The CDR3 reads CASSSKREGRGNEQFF. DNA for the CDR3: TGCGCCAGCAGTTCCAAGCGGGAGGGCCGTGGGAATGAGCAGTTCTTC.

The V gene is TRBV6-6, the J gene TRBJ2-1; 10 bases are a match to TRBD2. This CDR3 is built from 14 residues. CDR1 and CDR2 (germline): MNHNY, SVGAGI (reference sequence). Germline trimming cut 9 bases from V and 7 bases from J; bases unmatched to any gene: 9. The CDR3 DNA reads TGTGCCAGTAACTCAGCGGGGGGGGTGAATGAGCAGTTCTTC. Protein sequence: CASNSAGGVNEQFF.

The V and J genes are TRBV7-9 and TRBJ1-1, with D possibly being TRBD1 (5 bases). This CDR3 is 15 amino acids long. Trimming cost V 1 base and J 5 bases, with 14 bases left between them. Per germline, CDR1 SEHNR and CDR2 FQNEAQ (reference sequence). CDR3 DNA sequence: TGTGCCAGCAGCTTAGGTAGGGGAGGAGGGACTGAAGCTTTCTTT. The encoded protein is CASSLGRGGGTEAFF.

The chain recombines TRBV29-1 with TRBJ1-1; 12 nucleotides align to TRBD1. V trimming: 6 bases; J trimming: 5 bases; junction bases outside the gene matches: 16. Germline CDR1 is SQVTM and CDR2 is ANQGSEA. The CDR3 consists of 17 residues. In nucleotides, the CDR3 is TGCAGCGTCAAAATACCCCCGGGACAGGGGGCAGGGACTGAAGCTTTCTTT. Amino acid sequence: CSVKIPPGQGAGTEAFF.

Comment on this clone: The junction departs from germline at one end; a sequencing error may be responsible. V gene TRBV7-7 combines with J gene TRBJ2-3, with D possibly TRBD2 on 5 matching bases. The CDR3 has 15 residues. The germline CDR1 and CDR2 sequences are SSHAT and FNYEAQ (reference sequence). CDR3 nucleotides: TGTGCTAGCAGCTTAGACGGGAAGTCCACAGATACGCAGTATTTT. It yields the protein CASSLDGKSTDTQYF.

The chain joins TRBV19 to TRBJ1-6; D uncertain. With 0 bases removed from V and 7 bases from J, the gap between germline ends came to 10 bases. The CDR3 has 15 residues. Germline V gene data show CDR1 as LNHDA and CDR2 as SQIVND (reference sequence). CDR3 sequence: CASSIDSKGNSPLHF. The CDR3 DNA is TGTGCCAGTAGTATAGACAGCAAAGGGAATTCACCCCTCCACTTT. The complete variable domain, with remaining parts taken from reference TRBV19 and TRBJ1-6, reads DGGITQSPKYLFRKEGQNVTLSCEQNLNHDAMYWYRQDPGQGLRLIYYSQIVNDFQKGDIAEGYSVSREKKESFPLTVTSAQKNPTAFYLCASSIDSKGNSPLHFGNGTRLTVT.

The chain's CDR3 is CASSVTGTSYNEQFF. CDR3 nucleotide sequence: TGCGCCAGCAGCGTAACCGGGACTAGCTACAATGAGCAGTTCTTC. V gene TRBV5-1 combines with J gene TRBJ2-1; 8 bases align to TRBD2. Germline assignment: CDR1 SGHRS and CDR2 YFSETQ. The length of the CDR3 is 15 residues. Losses at the gene ends were 4 bases for V and 3 bases for J; bases not matched to a gene: 6.

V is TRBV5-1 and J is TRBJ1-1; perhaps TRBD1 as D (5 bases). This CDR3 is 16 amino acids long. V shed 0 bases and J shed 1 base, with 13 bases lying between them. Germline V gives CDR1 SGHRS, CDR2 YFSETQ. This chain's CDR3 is CASSLGWGRENTEAFF. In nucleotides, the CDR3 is TGCGCCAGCAGCTTGGGGTGGGGCAGGGAGAACACTGAAGCTTTCTTT.

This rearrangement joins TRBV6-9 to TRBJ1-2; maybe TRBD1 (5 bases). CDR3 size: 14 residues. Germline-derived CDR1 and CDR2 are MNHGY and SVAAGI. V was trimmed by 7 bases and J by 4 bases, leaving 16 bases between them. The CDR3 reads CASTRDGAAYGYTF. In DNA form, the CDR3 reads TGTGCCAGCACGCGGGACGGCGCTGCCTATGGCTACACCTTC.

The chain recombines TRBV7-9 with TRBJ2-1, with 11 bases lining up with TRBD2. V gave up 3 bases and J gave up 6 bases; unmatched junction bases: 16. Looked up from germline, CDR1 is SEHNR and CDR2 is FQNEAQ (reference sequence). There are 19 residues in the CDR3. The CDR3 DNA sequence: TGTGCCAGCAGCTTCCTAACTAGCGGGAGAGCACCTAGTGTCAATGAGCAGTTCTTC. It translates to CASSFLTSGRAPSVNEQFF. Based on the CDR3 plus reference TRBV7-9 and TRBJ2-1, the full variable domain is DTGVSQNPRHKITKRGQNVTFRCDPISEHNRLYWYRQTLGQGPEFLTYFQNEAQLEKSRLLSDRFSAERPKGSFSTLEIQRTEQGDSAMYLCASSFLTSGRAPSVNEQFFGPGTRLTVL.

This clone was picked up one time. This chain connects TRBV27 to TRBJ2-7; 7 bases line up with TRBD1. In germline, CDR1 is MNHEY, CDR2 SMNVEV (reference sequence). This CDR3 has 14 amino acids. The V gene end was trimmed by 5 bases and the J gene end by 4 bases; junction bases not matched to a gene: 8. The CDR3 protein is CASSPRDSRYEQYF. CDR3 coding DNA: TGTGCCAGCAGTCCACGGGACAGCAGGTACGAGCAGTACTTC.

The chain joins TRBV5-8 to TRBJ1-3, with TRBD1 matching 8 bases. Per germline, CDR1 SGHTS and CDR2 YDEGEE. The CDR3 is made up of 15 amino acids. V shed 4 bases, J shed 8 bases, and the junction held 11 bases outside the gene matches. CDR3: CASSPTGTGQYTIYF. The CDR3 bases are TGTGCCAGCAGCCCGACGGGGACAGGTCAATACACCATATATTTT.

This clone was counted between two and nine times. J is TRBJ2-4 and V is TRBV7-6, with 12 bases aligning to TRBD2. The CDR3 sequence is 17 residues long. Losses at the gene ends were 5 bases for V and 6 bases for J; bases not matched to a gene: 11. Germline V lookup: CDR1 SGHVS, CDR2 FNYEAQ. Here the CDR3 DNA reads TGTGCCAGCAGCCCTGACCCGTCTAGCGGGAGGGCAAACATTCAGTACTTC. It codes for CASSPDPSSGRANIQYF.

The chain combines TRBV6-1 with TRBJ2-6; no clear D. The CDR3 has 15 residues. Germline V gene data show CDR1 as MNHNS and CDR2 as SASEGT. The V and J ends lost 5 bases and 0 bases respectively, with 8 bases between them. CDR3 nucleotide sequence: TGTGCCAGCAGTCAACAATCCTCTGGGGCCAACGTCCTGACTTTC. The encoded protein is CASSQQSSGANVLTF.

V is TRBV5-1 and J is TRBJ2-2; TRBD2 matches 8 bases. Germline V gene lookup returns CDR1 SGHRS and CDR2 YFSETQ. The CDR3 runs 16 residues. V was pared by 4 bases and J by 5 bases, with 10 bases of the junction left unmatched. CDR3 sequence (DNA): TGCGCCAGCAGCCATCCCAGCGGGGGACCGACCGGGGAGCTGTTTTTT. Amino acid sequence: CASSHPSGGPTGELFF.

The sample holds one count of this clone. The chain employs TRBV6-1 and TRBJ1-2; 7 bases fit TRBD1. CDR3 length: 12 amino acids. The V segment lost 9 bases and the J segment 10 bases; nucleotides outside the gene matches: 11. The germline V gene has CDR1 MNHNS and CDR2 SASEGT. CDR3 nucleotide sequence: TGTGCCAGTTTCGAGGGGACAGCTACCTACACCTTC. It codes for CASFEGTATYTF.

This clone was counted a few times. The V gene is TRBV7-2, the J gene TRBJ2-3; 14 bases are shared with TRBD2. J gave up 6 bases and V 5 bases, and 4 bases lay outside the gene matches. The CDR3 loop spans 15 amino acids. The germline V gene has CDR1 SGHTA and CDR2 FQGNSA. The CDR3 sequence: CASSARTSGRDTQYF. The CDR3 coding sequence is TGTGCCAGCAGCGCTCGGACTAGCGGGAGGGATACGCAGTATTTT. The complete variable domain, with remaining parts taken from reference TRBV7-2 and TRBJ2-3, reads GAGVSQSPSNKVTEKGKDVELRCDPISGHTALYWYRQSLGQGLEFLIYFQGNSAPDKSGLPSDRFSAERTGGSVSTLTIQRTQQEDSAVYLCASSARTSGRDTQYFGPGTRLTVL.